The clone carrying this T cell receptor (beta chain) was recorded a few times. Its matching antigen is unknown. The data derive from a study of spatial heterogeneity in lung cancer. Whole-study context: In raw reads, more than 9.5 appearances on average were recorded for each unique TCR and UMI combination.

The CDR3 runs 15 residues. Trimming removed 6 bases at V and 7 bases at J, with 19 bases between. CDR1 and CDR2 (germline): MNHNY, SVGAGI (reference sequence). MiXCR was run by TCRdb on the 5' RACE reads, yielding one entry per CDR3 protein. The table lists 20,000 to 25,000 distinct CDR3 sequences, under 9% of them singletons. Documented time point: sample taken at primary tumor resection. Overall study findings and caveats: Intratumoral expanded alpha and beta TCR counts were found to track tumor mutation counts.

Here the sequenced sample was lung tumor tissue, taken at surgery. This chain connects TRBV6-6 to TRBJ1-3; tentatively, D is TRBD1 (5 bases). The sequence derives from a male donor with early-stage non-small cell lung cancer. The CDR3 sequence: CASRSRDGRGNTIYF. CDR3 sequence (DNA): TGTGCCAGCAGGAGTCGGGACGGTCGAGGTAACACCATATATTTT.